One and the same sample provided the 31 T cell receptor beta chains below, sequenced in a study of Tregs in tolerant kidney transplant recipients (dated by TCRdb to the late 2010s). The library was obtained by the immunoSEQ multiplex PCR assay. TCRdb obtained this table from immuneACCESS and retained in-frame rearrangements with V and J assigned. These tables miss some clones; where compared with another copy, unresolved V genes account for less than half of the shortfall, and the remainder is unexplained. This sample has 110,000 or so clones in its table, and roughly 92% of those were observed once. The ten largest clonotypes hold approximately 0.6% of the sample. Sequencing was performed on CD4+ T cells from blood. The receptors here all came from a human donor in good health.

This CDR3 reads CASSVAMAGPGELFF. The CDR3 DNA is TGTGCCAGCAGCGTAGCTATGGCCGGGCCCGGGGAGCTGTTTTTT. This chain uses TRBV9 with TRBJ2-2; D gene uncertain. The CDR3 has 15 residues. Germline-derived CDR1 and CDR2 are SGDLS and YYNGEE. Deletions cut 0 bases from V and 6 bases from J, with 12 bases between.

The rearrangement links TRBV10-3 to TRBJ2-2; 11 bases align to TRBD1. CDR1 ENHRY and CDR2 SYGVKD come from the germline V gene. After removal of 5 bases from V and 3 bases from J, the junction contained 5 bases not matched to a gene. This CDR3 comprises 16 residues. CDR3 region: CAISPSGQGDTGELFF. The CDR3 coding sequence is TGTGCCATCAGTCCGTCGGGACAGGGGGACACCGGGGAGCTGTTTTTT.

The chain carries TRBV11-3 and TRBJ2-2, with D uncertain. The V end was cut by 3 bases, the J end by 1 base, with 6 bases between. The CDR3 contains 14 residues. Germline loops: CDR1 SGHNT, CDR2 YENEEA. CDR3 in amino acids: CASSLNGNTGELFF. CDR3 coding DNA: TGTGCCAGCAGCTTGAATGGGAACACCGGGGAGCTGTTTTTT.

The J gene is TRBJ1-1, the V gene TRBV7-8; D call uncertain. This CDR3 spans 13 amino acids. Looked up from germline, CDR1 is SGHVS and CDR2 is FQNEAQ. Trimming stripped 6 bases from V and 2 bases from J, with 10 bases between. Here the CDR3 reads CASRAGRNTEAFF. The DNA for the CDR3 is TGTGCCAGCAGGGCCGGGAGAAACACTGAAGCTTTCTTT. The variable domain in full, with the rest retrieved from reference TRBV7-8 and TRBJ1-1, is GAGVSQSPRYKVAKRGQDVALRCDPISGHVSLFWYQQALGQGPEFLTYFQNEAQLDKSGLPSDRFFAERPEGSVSTLKIQRTQQEDSAVYLCASRAGRNTEAFFGQGTRLTVV.

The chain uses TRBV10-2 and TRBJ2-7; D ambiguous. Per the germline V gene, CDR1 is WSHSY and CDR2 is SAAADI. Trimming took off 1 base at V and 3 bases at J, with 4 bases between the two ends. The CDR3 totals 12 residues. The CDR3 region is CASSEWDYEQYF. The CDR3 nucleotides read TGCGCCAGCAGTGAGTGGGACTACGAGCAGTACTTC.

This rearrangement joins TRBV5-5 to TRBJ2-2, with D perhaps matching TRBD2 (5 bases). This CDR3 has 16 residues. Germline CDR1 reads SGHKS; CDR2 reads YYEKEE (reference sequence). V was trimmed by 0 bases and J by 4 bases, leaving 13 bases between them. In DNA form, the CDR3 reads TGTGCCAGCAGCTTGGGGTCCGGGATTCGCACCGGGGAGCTGTTTTTT. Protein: CASSLGSGIRTGELFF.

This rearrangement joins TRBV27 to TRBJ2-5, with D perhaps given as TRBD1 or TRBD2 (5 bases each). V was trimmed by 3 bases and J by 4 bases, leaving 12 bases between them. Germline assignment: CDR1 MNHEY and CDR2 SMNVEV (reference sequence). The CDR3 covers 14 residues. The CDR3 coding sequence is TGTGCCAGCAGTTTTTCCGGGACGACAGAGACCCAGTACTTC. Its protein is CASSFSGTTETQYF.

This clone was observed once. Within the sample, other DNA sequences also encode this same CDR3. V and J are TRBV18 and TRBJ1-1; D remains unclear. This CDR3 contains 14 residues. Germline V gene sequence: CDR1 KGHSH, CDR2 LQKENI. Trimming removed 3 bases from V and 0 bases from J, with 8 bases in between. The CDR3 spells CASSPAGMNTEAFF. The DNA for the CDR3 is TGTGCCAGCTCACCGGCAGGAATGAACACTGAAGCTTTCTTT.

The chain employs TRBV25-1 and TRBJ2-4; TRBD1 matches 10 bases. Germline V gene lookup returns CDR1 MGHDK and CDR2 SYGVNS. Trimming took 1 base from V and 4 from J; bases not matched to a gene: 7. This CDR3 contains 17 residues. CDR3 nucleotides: TGTGCCAGCAGTGAATTGGGACAGGGGAGGGCAAAAAACATTCAGTACTTC. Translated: CASSELGQGRAKNIQYF. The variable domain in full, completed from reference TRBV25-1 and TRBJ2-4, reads EADIYQTPRYLVIGTGKKITLECSQTMGHDKMYWYQQDPGMELHLIHYSYGVNSTEKGDLSSESTVSRIRTEHFPLTLESARPSHTSQYLCASSELGQGRAKNIQYFGAGTRLSVL.

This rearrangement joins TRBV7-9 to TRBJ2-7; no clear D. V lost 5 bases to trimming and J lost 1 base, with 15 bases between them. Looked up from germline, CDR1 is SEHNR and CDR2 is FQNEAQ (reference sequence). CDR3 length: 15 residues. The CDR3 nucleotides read TGTGCCAGCAGCGCGCCTAAAAGGACGTCCTACGAGCAGTACTTC. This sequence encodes CASSAPKRTSYEQYF.

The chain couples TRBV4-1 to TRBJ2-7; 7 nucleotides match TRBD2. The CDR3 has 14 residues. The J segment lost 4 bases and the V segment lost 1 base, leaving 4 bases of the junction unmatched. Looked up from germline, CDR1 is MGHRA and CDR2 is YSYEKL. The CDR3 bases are TGCGCCAGCAGCCAAGCGACTAGCCGTTACGAGCAGTACTTC. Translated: CASSQATSRYEQYF.

This chain's CDR3 is CASNRAGGDTEAFF. The CDR3, as DNA: TGTGCCAGCAATCGTGCGGGGGGGGACACTGAAGCTTTCTTT. This sequence joins TRBV6-1 and TRBJ1-1; D is possibly TRBD1 (5 bases). V was pared by 7 bases and J by 3 bases, with 15 bases between. This CDR3 has 14 amino acids. The germline CDR1 and CDR2 sequences are MNHNS and SASEGT.

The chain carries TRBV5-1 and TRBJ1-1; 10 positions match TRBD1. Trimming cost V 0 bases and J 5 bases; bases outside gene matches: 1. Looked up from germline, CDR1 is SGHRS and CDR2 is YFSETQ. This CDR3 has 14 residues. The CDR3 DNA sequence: TGCGCCAGCAGCTTGGGGGGACAGGGGACTGAAGCTTTCTTT. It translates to CASSLGGQGTEAFF.

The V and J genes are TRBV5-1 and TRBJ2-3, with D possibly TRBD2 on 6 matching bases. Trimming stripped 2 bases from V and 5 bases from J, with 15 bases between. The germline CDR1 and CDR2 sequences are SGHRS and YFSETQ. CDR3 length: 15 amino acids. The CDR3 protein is CASSLAGRWEDTQYF. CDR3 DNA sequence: TGCGCCAGCAGCTTAGCGGGCCGATGGGAAGATACGCAGTATTTT.

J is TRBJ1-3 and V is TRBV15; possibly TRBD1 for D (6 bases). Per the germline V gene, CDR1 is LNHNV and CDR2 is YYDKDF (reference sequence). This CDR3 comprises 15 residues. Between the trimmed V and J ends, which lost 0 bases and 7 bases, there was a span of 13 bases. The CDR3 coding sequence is TGTGCCACCAGCAGAGATCTACAGGGCCCGAACACCATATATTTT. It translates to CATSRDLQGPNTIYF.

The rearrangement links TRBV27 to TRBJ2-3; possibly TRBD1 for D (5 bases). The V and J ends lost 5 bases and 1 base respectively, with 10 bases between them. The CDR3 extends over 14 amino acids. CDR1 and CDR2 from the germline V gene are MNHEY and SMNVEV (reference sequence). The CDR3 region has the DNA TGTGCCAGCAGTCGACTCAGGGGCACAGATACGCAGTATTTT. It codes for CASSRLRGTDTQYF.

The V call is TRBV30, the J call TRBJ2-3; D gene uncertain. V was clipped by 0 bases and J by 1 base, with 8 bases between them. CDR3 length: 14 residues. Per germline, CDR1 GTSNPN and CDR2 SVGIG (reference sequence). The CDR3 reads CAWSVPGRTDTQYF. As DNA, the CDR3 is TGTGCCTGGAGTGTTCCCGGGCGCACAGATACGCAGTATTTT.

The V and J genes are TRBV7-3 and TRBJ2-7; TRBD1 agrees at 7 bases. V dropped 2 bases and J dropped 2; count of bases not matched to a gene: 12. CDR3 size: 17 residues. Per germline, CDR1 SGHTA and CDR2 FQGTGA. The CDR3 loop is CASSLLRPGQLTYEQYF. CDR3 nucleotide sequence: TGTGCCAGCAGCTTACTCCGGCCGGGACAGCTTACCTACGAGCAGTACTTC.

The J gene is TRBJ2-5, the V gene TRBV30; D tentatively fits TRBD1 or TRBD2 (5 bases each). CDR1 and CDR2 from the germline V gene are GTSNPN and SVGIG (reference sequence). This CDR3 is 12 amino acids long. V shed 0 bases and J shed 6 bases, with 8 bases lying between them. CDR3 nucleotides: TGTGCCTGGAGTGTATGGGACCAGACCCAGTACTTC. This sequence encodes CAWSVWDQTQYF. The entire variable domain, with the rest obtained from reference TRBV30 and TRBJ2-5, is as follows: SQTIHQWPATLVQPVGSPLSLECTVEGTSNPNLYWYRQAAGRGLQLLFYSVGIGQISSEVPQNLSASRPQDRQFILSSKKLLLSDSGFYLCAWSVWDQTQYFGPGTRLLVL.

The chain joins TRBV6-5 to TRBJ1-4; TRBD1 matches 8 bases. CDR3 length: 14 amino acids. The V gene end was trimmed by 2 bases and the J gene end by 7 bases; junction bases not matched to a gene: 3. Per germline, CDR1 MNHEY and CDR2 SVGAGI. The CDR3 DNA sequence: TGTGCCAGCAGTTACGGAGACAGGGGTGAAAAACTGTTTTTT. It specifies CASSYGDRGEKLFF.

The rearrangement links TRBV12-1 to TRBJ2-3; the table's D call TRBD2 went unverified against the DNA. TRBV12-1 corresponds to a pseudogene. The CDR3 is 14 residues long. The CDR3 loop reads CASTLGGGTDTQYF. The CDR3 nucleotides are TGTGCCAGCACCCTGGGGGGGGGCACAGATACGCAGTATTTT.

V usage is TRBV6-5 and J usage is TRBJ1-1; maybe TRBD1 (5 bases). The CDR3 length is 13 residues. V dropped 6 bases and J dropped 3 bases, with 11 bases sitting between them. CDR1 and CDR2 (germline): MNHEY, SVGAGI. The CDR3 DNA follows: TGTGCCAGCAGACCTACAGGCTACACTGAAGCTTTCTTT. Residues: CASRPTGYTEAFF.

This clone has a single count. The CDR3: CAISARDHSDTQYF. Here the CDR3 DNA reads TGTGCCATCAGTGCCAGGGATCATTCAGATACGCAGTATTTT. V usage is TRBV10-3 and J usage is TRBJ2-3; tentative D call: TRBD1 (5 bases). This CDR3 has 14 residues. Trimming left V 4 bases short and J 4 bases short, with 12 bases between. Germline-derived CDR1 and CDR2 are ENHRY and SYGVKD.

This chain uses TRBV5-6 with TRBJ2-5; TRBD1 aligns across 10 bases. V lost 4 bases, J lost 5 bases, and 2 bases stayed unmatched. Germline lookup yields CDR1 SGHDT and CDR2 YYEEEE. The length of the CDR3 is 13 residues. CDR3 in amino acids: CASSKGQGETQYF. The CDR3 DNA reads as TGTGCCAGCAGCAAGGGACAGGGGGAGACCCAGTACTTC. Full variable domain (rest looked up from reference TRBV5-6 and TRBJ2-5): DAGVTQSPTHLIKTRGQQVTLRCSPKSGHDTVSWYQQALGQGPQFIFQYYEEEERQRGNFPDRFSGHQFPNYSSELNVNALLLGDSALYLCASSKGQGETQYFGPGTRLLVL.

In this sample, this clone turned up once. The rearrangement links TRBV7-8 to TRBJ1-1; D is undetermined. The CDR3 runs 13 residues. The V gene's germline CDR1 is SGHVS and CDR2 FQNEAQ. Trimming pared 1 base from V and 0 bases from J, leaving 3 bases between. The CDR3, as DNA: TGTGCCAGCAGCTTAGATCTGAACACTGAAGCTTTCTTT. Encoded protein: CASSLDLNTEAFF.

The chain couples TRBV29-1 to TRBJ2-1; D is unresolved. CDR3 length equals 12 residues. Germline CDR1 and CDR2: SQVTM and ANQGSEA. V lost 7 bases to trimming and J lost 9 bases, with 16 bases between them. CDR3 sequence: CSADVLWGEQFF. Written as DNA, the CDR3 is TGCAGCGCCGATGTATTATGGGGTGAGCAGTTCTTC.

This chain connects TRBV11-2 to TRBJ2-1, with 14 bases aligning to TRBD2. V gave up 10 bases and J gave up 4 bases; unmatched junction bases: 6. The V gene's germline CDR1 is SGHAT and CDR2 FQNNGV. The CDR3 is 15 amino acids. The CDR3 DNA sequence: TGTGCCATAAGACTAGCGGGGGGGTGGTACAATGAGCAGTTCTTC. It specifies CAIRLAGGWYNEQFF.

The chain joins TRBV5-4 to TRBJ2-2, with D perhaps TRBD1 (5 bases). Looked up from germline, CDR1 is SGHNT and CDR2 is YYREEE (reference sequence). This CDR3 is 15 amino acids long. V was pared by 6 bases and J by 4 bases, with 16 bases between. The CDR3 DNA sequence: TGTGCCAGCACCAATACCCGTGGGGCCACCGGGGAGCTGTTTTTT. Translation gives CASTNTRGATGELFF.

CDR3 residues: CASSGRRQGLAGKNEQFF. The CDR3 DNA is TGTGCCAGCAGTGGTCGGCGGCAGGGACTAGCGGGAAAAAATGAGCAGTTCTTC. The genes are TRBV2 and TRBJ2-1; TRBD2 aligns across 13 bases. Germline V gives CDR1 SNHLY, CDR2 FYNNEI. This CDR3 comprises 18 residues. Trimming cost V 4 bases and J 7 bases; bases outside gene matches: 13.

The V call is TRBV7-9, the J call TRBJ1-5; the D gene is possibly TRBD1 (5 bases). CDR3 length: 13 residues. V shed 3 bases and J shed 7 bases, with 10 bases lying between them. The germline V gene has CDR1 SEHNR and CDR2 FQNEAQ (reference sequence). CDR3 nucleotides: TGTGCCAGCAGCTTTCAGGGTGACCAGCCCCAGCATTTT. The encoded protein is CASSFQGDQPQHF.

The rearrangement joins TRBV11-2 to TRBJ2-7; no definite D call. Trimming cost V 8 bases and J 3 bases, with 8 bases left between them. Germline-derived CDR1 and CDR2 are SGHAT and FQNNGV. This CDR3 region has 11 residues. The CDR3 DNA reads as TGTGCCAGCGGAGTGAACTACGAGCAGTACTTC. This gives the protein CASGVNYEQYF.